The 28 T cell receptor beta chains below were found in one sample sequenced in a study of blood T cell repertoires in COVID-19. Profiling relied on immunoSEQ multiplex PCR, and the TCRdb table lists in-frame clones only, not all of them. The sample holds around 170,000 clones; around 80% are singletons and the top ten take 14%. Input material: peripheral blood. All receptors come from a man aged 25 to 40 with active or convalescent COVID-19.

V gene TRBV27 combines with J gene TRBJ2-6; 7 bases match TRBD2. The V gene end was trimmed by 2 bases and the J gene end by 3 bases; junction bases not matched to a gene: 4. Germline V gives CDR1 MNHEY, CDR2 SMNVEV (reference sequence). The CDR3 has 16 residues. The CDR3 DNA reads as TGTGCCAGCAGTTTAGGGGGGGTTATTGGGGCCAACGTCCTGACTTTC. Protein sequence: CASSLGGVIGANVLTF.

This clone appeared a few times. The chain uses TRBV6-6 and TRBJ1-5; 11 nucleotides agree with TRBD1. The CDR3 covers 17 residues. Germline CDR1 reads MNHNY; CDR2 reads SVGAGI (reference sequence). The ends lost 5 bases at V and 0 bases at J; junction bases unmatched: 6. CDR3 bases: TGTGCCAGCAGTCCACGGACAGGGGGCTATAGCAATCAGCCCCAGCATTTT. Translated: CASSPRTGGYSNQPQHF.

The rearrangement joins TRBV7-9 to TRBJ2-7; TRBD2 matches at 9 bases. The V segment lost 10 bases and the J segment 0 bases; nucleotides outside the gene matches: 4. This CDR3 region has 13 residues. Germline V gene data show CDR1 as SEHNR and CDR2 as FQNEAQ (reference sequence). CDR3 amino acids: CATRLAASYEQYF. The CDR3 DNA reads as TGTGCCACCAGACTAGCGGCCTCCTACGAGCAGTACTTC.

V gene TRBV27 combines with J gene TRBJ1-1, with D hard to call. This CDR3 is built from 13 residues. V lost 2 bases and J 1 base, leaving 5 bases between the germline ends. CDR1 is MNHEY, CDR2 SMNVEV, per germline (reference sequence). CDR3 sequence: CASSLVSNTEAFF. CDR3 DNA: TGTGCCAGCAGTTTAGTCTCGAACACTGAAGCTTTCTTT.

This chain joins TRBV30 and TRBJ2-5; 14 bases are a match to TRBD2. Germline lookup yields CDR1 GTSNPN and CDR2 SVGIG (reference sequence). Losses at the gene ends were 3 bases for V and 7 bases for J; bases not matched to a gene: 10. The CDR3 sequence is 16 residues long. Here the CDR3 DNA reads TGTGCCTGGAGGACTAGCGGGGGGGTTTCGGATGCGACCCAGTACTTC. The encoded protein is CAWRTSGGVSDATQYF.

In the case of this clone: At one end the junction does not follow the germline gene, possibly because of a read error. The genes are TRBV28 and TRBJ1-1; tentatively, D is TRBD1 (6 bases). From germline, CDR1 is MDHEN and CDR2 SYDVKM. The CDR3 extends over 17 amino acids. CDR3 amino acids: CAGSPQGTFTGNTEAFF. CDR3 DNA: TGTGCCGGCAGTCCCCAGGGGACATTTACAGGGAACACTGAAGCTTTCTTT.

The chain employs TRBV15 and TRBJ1-3; 12 nucleotides line up with TRBD1. Germline V gene sequence: CDR1 LNHNV, CDR2 YYDKDF (reference sequence). V shed 4 bases, J shed 0 bases, and the junction held 4 bases outside the gene matches. CDR3 size: 17 residues. The DNA for the CDR3 is TGTGCCACCAGCATCGGGACAGGGGGCTACTCTGGAAACACCATATATTTT. It codes for CATSIGTGGYSGNTIYF.

V and J are TRBV10-3 and TRBJ1-2; D is ambiguous. Trimming left V 3 bases short and J 0 bases short, with 11 bases between. Germline V gives CDR1 ENHRY, CDR2 SYGVKD. The CDR3 extends over 15 amino acids. The CDR3 protein is CAISDWGDPNYGYTF. As DNA, the CDR3 is TGTGCCATCAGTGATTGGGGAGATCCTAACTATGGCTACACCTTC.

This clone has only a few counts. This chain uses TRBV10-1 with TRBJ2-1; D unresolved. The V end was cut by 3 bases, the J end by 5 bases, with 11 bases between. CDR1 and CDR2 from the germline V gene are WNHNN and SYGVQD (reference sequence). The CDR3 length is 14 residues. The CDR3 nucleotides read TGCGCCAGCAGTGAAACAGTCGGAAACAATGAGCAGTTCTTC. Its protein product is CASSETVGNNEQFF.

This clone was counted between two and nine times. The chain combines TRBV10-3 with TRBJ2-2, with TRBD2 matching over 9 bases. With V trimmed by 3 bases and J by 0 bases, 2 bases remained unmatched. CDR3 length equals 16 residues. Looked up from germline, CDR1 is ENHRY and CDR2 is SYGVKD. CDR3: CAISERLAANTGELFF. DNA for the CDR3: TGTGCCATCAGTGAAAGACTAGCGGCGAACACCGGGGAGCTGTTTTTT.

V gene TRBV10-1 combines with J gene TRBJ2-3; perhaps TRBD1 as D (5 bases). CDR1 is WNHNN and CDR2 is SYGVQD in the germline V gene (reference sequence). CDR3 length: 17 amino acids. Trimming removed 1 base at V and 0 bases at J, with 14 bases between. CDR3 sequence: CASSEWKDIGSTDTQYF. The CDR3 DNA reads as TGCGCCAGCAGTGAGTGGAAGGACATAGGAAGCACAGATACGCAGTATTTT.

CDR3 region: CASSLAEAYYGYTF. CDR3 sequence (DNA): TGCGCCAGCAGCTTGGCCGAAGCCTACTATGGCTACACCTTC. The chain carries TRBV5-1 and TRBJ1-2; D call uncertain. V lost 0 bases to trimming and J lost 3 bases, with 9 bases between them. CDR1 is SGHRS, CDR2 YFSETQ, per germline. This CDR3 comprises 14 residues.

This chain connects TRBV6-5 to TRBJ1-2; maybe TRBD1 (5 bases). CDR1 is MNHEY and CDR2 is SVGAGI in the germline V gene. The V gene lost 2 bases and the J gene lost 5 bases, with 18 bases spanning the gap. The CDR3 is 16 residues long. CDR3 loop: CASSYRVDTGQYGYTF. CDR3 nucleotide sequence: TGTGCCAGCAGTTACCGCGTTGATACAGGTCAATATGGCTACACCTTC.

The V gene is TRBV27, the J gene TRBJ2-7; tentatively, D is TRBD1 (5 bases). V lost 8 bases to trimming and J lost 3 bases, with 17 bases between them. Germline V gene lookup returns CDR1 MNHEY and CDR2 SMNVEV (reference sequence). The CDR3 is made up of 14 amino acids. CDR3 amino acids: CASSTLGRDYEQYF. The DNA for the CDR3 is TGTGCCAGCTCCACGTTAGGCAGGGACTACGAGCAGTACTTC.

The rearrangement links TRBV5-6 to TRBJ2-6; the D gene is possibly TRBD2 (6 bases). The V end was cut by 0 bases, the J end by 0 bases, with 13 bases between. Germline V gene sequence: CDR1 SGHDT, CDR2 YYEEEE. CDR3 size: 18 residues. The CDR3 region is CASSLGRDDYSGANVLTF. In nucleotides, the CDR3 is TGTGCCAGCAGCTTGGGGCGGGACGACTACTCTGGGGCCAACGTCCTGACTTTC. Drawing the rest from reference TRBV5-6 and TRBJ2-6, the complete variable domain is DAGVTQSPTHLIKTRGQQVTLRCSPKSGHDTVSWYQQALGQGPQFIFQYYEEEERQRGNFPDRFSGHQFPNYSSELNVNALLLGDSALYLCASSLGRDDYSGANVLTFGAGSRLTVL.

This clone came up once. The V gene is TRBV28, the J gene TRBJ2-5; 8 bases map to TRBD2. The CDR3 sequence is 14 residues long. The trim removed 9 bases at V and 1 base at J, leaving 7 bases unmatched. CDR1 is MDHEN and CDR2 is SYDVKM in the germline V gene. This CDR3 is CASKAGGAQETQYF. Written as DNA, the CDR3 is TGTGCCAGTAAAGCCGGGGGGGCCCAAGAGACCCAGTACTTC.

This clone has a handful of counts. The CDR3 reads CATSGLAGGADNEQFF. The CDR3 bases are TGTGCCACCAGTGGGCTAGCGGGGGGGGCGGACAATGAGCAGTTCTTC. The J gene is TRBJ2-1, the V gene TRBV24-1, with TRBD2 matching over 12 bases. After removal of 5 bases from V and 5 bases from J, the junction contained 6 bases not matched to a gene. Germline V gives CDR1 KGHDR, CDR2 SFDVKD. The CDR3 has 16 amino acids.

This clone has a handful of counts. The chain recombines TRBV2 with TRBJ1-1, with D possibly being TRBD1 (5 bases). The germline V and J ends were trimmed by 1 base and 0 bases, with 9 bases remaining between them. This CDR3 spans 15 amino acids. The germline gives CDR1 SNHLY, CDR2 FYNNEI. The CDR3 loop is CASSEDGAMNTEAFF. The CDR3 bases are TGTGCCAGCAGTGAAGATGGGGCTATGAACACTGAAGCTTTCTTT.

V usage is TRBV7-8 and J usage is TRBJ1-5; TRBD1 aligns across 7 bases. CDR1 and CDR2 from the germline V gene are SGHVS and FQNEAQ. There are 16 residues in the CDR3. After removal of 1 base from V and 2 bases from J, the junction contained 5 bases not matched to a gene. The CDR3 region is CASSLDGQARNQPQHF. The DNA of the CDR3 is TGTGCCAGCAGCTTAGACGGACAGGCCCGCAATCAGCCCCAGCATTTT. Variable domain in full (rest from reference TRBV7-8 and TRBJ1-5): GAGVSQSPRYKVAKRGQDVALRCDPISGHVSLFWYQQALGQGPEFLTYFQNEAQLDKSGLPSDRFFAERPEGSVSTLKIQRTQQEDSAVYLCASSLDGQARNQPQHFGDGTRLSIL.

The rearrangement uses TRBV7-6 and TRBJ2-7; 9 bases align to TRBD2. This CDR3 is built from 17 residues. V was clipped by 8 bases and J by 3 bases; unmatched bases: 17. Germline-derived CDR1 and CDR2 are SGHVS and FNYEAQ. The CDR3 spells CASGVGGSVSGSYEQYF. In nucleotides, the CDR3 is TGTGCCAGCGGCGTAGGGGGGAGTGTTAGCGGGAGCTACGAGCAGTACTTC.

The V call is TRBV15, the J call TRBJ2-7, with a possible D match to TRBD2 (6 bases). V dropped 3 bases and J dropped 7 bases, with 10 bases sitting between them. The germline V gene has CDR1 LNHNV and CDR2 YYDKDF (reference sequence). The CDR3 contains 12 residues. CDR3 DNA sequence: TGTGCCACCAGCAGGCCTGGGGGGGAGCAGTACTTC. Translation: CATSRPGGEQYF.

The chain couples TRBV30 to TRBJ1-4; a weak D match, TRBD1 (5 bases). The CDR3 totals 15 residues. V dropped 3 bases and J dropped 5 bases, with 16 bases sitting between them. Germline CDR1 GTSNPN, CDR2 SVGIG (reference sequence). CDR3 residues: CAWRRDLGANEKLFF. In DNA, the CDR3 is TGTGCCTGGAGGCGGGATCTCGGGGCAAATGAAAAACTGTTTTTT.

V and J are TRBV28 and TRBJ1-4, with D possibly being TRBD1 (6 bases). Looked up from germline, CDR1 is MDHEN and CDR2 is SYDVKM. The germline V and J ends were trimmed by 5 bases and 6 bases, with 31 bases remaining between them. CDR3 length: 20 residues. CDR3 sequence: CASSSGRIRRTEPPDEKLFF. The CDR3 nucleotides are TGTGCCAGCAGTAGTGGCCGCATACGCCGGACAGAACCTCCTGATGAAAAACTGTTTTTT.

This clone has a single count. CDR3 loop: CASSQDLALNQPQHF. For the CDR3, the DNA is TGTGCCAGCAGCCAAGATCTGGCCCTCAATCAGCCCCAGCATTTT. The rearrangement links TRBV3-1 (or the pseudogene TRBV3-2) to TRBJ1-5; D is unclear. Trimming stripped 0 bases from V and 3 bases from J, with 9 bases between. CDR3 length equals 15 residues. CDR1 is LGHDT and CDR2 is YNNKEL in the germline V gene (reference sequence).

The rearrangement joins TRBV24-1 to TRBJ1-2; D is perhaps TRBD1 (6 bases). Germline V gene data show CDR1 as KGHDR and CDR2 as SFDVKD. The CDR3 is 15 amino acids. V lost 3 bases and J 8 bases, leaving 18 bases between the germline ends. The CDR3: CATSDPGTPLEGYTF. The CDR3 DNA sequence: TGTGCCACCAGTGATCCCGGGACACCCTTGGAGGGCTACACCTTC.

This chain uses TRBV6-4 with TRBJ1-1, with TRBD1 matching 9 bases. This CDR3 region has 14 residues. Germline trimming cut 6 bases from V and 3 bases from J; bases unmatched to any gene: 5. Germline V gene sequence: CDR1 MRHNA, CDR2 SNTAGT. The CDR3 region is CASRPTGGYTEAFF. The CDR3 bases are TGTGCCAGCAGACCGACAGGGGGTTACACTGAAGCTTTCTTT.

The rearrangement joins TRBV28 to TRBJ2-2, with 14 bases aligning to TRBD2. The CDR3 runs to 18 residues. V was clipped by 5 bases and J by 5 bases; unmatched bases: 10. The germline V gene has CDR1 MDHEN and CDR2 SYDVKM. DNA for the CDR3: TGTGCCAGCAGTGCAGAGGGACTAGCGGGGGCGGGGACCGGGGAGCTGTTTTTT. Encoded protein: CASSAEGLAGAGTGELFF. The full variable domain, its missing parts supplied by reference TRBV28 and TRBJ2-2, is DVKVTQSSRYLVKRTGEKVFLECVQDMDHENMFWYRQDPGLGLRLIYFSYDVKMKEKGDIPEGYSVSREKKERFSLILESASTNQTSMYLCASSAEGLAGAGTGELFFGEGSRLTVL.

The CDR3 DNA reads TGTGCCTGGAGTGGAGGGGGAGCCAAAAACATTCAGTACTTC. Its protein is CAWSGGGAKNIQYF. This chain joins TRBV30 and TRBJ2-4, with a tentative D call TRBD1 (6 bases). The V gene's germline CDR1 is GTSNPN and CDR2 SVGIG (reference sequence). CDR3 size: 14 residues. The ends were cut back, 1 base at V and 0 bases at J, with 7 bases in the middle.